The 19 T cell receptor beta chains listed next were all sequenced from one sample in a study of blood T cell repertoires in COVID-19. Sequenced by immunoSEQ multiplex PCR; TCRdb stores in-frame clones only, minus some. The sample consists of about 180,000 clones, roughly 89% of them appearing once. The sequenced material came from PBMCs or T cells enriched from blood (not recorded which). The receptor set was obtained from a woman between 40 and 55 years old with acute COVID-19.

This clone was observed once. Here the CDR3 reads CASSVDSSGSVLPGELFF. CDR3 coding DNA: TGTGCCAGCAGCGTCGATTCTAGCGGGAGTGTATTGCCCGGGGAGCTGTTTTTT. The chain carries TRBV21-1 and TRBJ2-2; the table's D call, TRBD2, has no DNA check behind it. TRBV21-1 is assigned pseudogene status. The CDR3 totals 18 residues.

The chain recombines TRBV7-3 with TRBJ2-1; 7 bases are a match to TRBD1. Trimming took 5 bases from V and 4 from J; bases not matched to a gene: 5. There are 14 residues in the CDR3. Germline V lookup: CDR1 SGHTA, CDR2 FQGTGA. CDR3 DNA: TGTGCCAGCAGCCCCCCGGGACAGTACAATGAGCAGTTCTTC. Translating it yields CASSPPGQYNEQFF.

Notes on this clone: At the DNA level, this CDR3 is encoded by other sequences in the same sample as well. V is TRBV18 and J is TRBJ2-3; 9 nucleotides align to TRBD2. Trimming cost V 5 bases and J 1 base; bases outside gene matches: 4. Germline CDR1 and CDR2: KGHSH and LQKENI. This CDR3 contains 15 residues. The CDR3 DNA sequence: TGTGCCAGCTCATCCAGGACTAGCGGCACAGATACGCAGTATTTT. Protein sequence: CASSSRTSGTDTQYF.

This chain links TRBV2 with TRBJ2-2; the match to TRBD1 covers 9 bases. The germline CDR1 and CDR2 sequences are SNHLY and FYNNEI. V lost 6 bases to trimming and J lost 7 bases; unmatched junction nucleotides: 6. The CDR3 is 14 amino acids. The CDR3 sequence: CASRGQGSGGELFF. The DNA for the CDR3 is TGTGCCAGCAGAGGACAGGGGTCGGGCGGGGAGCTGTTTTTT.

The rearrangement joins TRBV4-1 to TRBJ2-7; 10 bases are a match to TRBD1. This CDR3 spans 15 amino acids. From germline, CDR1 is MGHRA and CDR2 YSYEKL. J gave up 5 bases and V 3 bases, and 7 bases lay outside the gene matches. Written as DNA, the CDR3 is TGCGCCAGCAGCCACCTAGGACAGGGGGTCCACGAGCAGTACTTC. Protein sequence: CASSHLGQGVHEQYF.

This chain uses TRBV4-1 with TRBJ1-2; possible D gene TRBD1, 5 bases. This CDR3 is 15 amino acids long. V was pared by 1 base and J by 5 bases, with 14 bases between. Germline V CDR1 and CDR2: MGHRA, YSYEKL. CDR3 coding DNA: TGCGCCAGCAGCCAAGTTGGTCTCGGGGGTTATGGCTACACCTTC. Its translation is CASSQVGLGGYGYTF.

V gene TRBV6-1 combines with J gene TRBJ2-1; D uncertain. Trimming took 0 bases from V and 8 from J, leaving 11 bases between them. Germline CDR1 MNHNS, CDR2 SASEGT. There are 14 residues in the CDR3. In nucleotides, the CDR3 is TGTGCCAGCAGTGAAGCGCACTTTCATTATGAGCAGTTCTTC. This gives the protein CASSEAHFHYEQFF.

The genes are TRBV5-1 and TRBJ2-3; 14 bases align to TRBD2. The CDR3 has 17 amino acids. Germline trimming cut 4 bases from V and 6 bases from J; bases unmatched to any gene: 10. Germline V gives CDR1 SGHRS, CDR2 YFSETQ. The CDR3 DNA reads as TGCGCCAGCAGCCCAGGACTAGCGGGAGGAGGTTCGGATACGCAGTATTTT. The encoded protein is CASSPGLAGGGSDTQYF.

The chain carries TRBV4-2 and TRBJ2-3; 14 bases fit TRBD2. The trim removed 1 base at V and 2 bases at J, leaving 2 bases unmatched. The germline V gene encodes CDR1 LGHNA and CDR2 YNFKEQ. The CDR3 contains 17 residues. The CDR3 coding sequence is TGTGCCAGCAGCCAAGGGACTAGCGGGGGGACCACAGATACGCAGTATTTT. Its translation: CASSQGTSGGTTDTQYF.

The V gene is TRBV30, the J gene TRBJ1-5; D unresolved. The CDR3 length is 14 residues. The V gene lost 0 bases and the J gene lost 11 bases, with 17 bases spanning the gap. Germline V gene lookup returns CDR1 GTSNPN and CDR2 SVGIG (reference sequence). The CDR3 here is CAWSVGQATRAQHF. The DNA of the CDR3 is TGTGCCTGGAGTGTCGGGCAGGCCACGAGGGCCCAGCATTTT.

The CDR3 sequence: CASSLSPYEQYF. CDR3 coding DNA: TGCGCCAGCAGTCTGTCTCCCTACGAGCAGTACTTC. V is TRBV23-1 and J is TRBJ2-7; D gene unclear. TRBV23-1 is an ORF, with its function uncertain. This CDR3 is built from 12 residues. V was cut by 4 bases and J by 2 bases, with 6 bases left in between.

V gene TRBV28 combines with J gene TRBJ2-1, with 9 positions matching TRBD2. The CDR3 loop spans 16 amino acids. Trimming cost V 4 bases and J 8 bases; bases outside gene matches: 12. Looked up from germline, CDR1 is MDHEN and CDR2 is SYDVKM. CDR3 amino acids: CASSYSGGYDVDEQFF. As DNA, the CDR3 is TGTGCCAGCAGTTATAGCGGGGGCTATGACGTCGATGAGCAGTTCTTC.

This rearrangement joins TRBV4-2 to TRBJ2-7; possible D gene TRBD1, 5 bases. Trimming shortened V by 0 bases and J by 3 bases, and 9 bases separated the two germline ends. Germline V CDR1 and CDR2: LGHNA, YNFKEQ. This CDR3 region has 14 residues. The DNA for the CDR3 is TGTGCCAGCAGCCAAGAAGGAACAGGCTACGAGCAGTACTTC. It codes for CASSQEGTGYEQYF.

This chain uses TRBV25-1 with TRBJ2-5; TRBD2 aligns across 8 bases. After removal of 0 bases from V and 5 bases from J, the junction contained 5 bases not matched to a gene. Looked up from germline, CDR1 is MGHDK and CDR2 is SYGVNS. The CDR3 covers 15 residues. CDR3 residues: CASSEYGGGLETQYF. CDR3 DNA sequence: TGTGCCAGCAGTGAATACGGGGGGGGGCTGGAGACCCAGTACTTC.

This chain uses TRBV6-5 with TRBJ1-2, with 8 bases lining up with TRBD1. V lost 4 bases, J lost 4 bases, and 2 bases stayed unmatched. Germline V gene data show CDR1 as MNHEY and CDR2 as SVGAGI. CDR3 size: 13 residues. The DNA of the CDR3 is TGTGCCAGCAGTTTACAGGGGGGCTATGGCTACACCTTC. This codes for CASSLQGGYGYTF.

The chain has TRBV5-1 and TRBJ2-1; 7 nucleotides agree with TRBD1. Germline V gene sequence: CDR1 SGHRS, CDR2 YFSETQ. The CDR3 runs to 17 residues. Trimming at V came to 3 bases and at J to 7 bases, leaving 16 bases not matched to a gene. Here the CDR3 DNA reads TGCGCCAGCAGCTGGCCCCCGGGCAGGGGGACGGATAATGAGCAGTTCTTC. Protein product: CASSWPPGRGTDNEQFF.

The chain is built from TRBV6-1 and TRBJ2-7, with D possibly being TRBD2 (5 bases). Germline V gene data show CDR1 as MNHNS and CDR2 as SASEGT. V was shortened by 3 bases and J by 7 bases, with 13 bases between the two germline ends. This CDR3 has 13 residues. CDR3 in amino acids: CASSDERGWEQYF. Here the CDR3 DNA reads TGTGCCAGCAGTGACGAACGGGGATGGGAGCAGTACTTC.

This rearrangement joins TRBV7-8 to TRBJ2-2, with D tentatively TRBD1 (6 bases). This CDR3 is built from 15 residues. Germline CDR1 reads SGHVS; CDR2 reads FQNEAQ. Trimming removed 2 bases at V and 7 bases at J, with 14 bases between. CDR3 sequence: CASSLSGVRGGELFF. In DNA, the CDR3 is TGTGCCAGCAGCTTATCAGGGGTACGGGGCGGGGAGCTGTTTTTT.

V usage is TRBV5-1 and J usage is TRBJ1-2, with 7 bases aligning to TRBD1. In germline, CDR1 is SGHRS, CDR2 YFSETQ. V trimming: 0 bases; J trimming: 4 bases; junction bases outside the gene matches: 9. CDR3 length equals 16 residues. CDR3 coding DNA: TGCGCCAGCAGCTTGGCCGGTAGACAGGGAAGCTATGGCTACACCTTC. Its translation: CASSLAGRQGSYGYTF.